A selection of T cell receptor beta chains follows, all from one sample in a study of blood T cell repertoires in COVID-19. Clones were sequenced by immunoSEQ multiplex PCR, and TCRdb holds only the in-frame ones, with some missing. The sample includes roughly 280,000 clones, around 93% seen only once; the top ten take about 3%. Sequencing input: PBMCs or T cells enriched from blood (not recorded which). Receptors originate from a man aged 40-55 years who had been exposed to COVID-19. Each CDR3 is given with its conserved first and last residue. A D gene is named only where the DNA matches it firmly. Clone size is shown for a subset of rows, as once, few, many or a class of expanded clone.

clone size	D gene	V gene	J gene	CDR3 protein	CDR3 DNA
.	.	TRBV4-3	TRBJ2-2	CASSHRQNTGELFF	TGCGCCAGCAGCCACAGGCAGAACACCGGGGAGCTGTTTTTT
.	TRBD1	TRBV2	TRBJ1-2	CASSGGTGQGGYTF	TGTGCCAGCAGTGGAGGGACGGGACAGGGAGGCTACACCTTC
once	.	TRBV27	TRBJ1-2	CASSLGNRGGYTF	TGTGCCAGCAGCCTGGGGAATCGGGGTGGCTACACCTTC
.	.	TRBV9	TRBJ1-5	CASSVVEGQPQHF	TGTGCCAGCAGCGTAGTGGAGGGCCAGCCCCAGCATTTT
.	.	TRBV7-2	TRBJ2-1	CASSLRQYNEQFF	TGTGCCAGCAGCTTACGTCAGTACAATGAGCAGTTCTTC
.	.	TRBV10-3	TRBJ2-7	CAISSDIVSYEQYF	TGTGCCATCAGTTCGGACATAGTCTCCTACGAGCAGTACTTC
.	.	TRBV6-5	TRBJ1-5	CASSQNRNQPQHF	TGTGCCAGCAGCCAAAACAGGAATCAGCCCCAGCATTTT
.	TRBD1	TRBV4-1	TRBJ1-2	CASSLDWMGQGNFNYGYTF	TGCGCCAGCAGCCTCGATTGGATGGGACAGGGCAACTTTAACTATGGCTACACCTTC
.	.	TRBV14	TRBJ1-1	CASSQVAGWSSGTEAFF	TGTGCCAGCAGCCAAGTTGCAGGGTGGTCTTCTGGAACTGAAGCTTTCTTT
.	.	TRBV6-2/TRBV6-3	TRBJ2-5	CASSYLGLAQETQYF	TGTGCCAGCAGTTATTTGGGACTGGCTCAAGAGACCCAGTACTTC
.	TRBD2	TRBV5-1	TRBJ2-1	CASSLELAGGPNEQFF	TGCGCCAGCAGCTTGGAGCTAGCGGGAGGGCCAAATGAGCAGTTCTTC
.	.	TRBV29-1	TRBJ2-3	CSVQGGLTDTQYF	TGCAGCGTACAGGGAGGGTTAACAGATACGCAGTATTTT
.	.	TRBV4-1	TRBJ1-2	CASSQDSDRGDYYGYTF	TGCGCCAGCAGCCAAGATTCGGATCGCGGGGATTATTATGGCTACACCTTC
.	TRBD1	TRBV29-1	TRBJ1-1	CSVVDRAMNTEAFF	TGCAGCGTTGTGGACAGGGCCATGAACACTGAAGCTTTCTTT
.	.	TRBV14	TRBJ2-3	CASSQDLRDTQYF	TGTGCCAGCAGCCAAGATCTAAGAGATACGCAGTATTTT
.	TRBD2	TRBV6-5	TRBJ2-7	CASRASTSLSHEQYF	TGTGCCAGCAGAGCATCGACTAGCCTCTCCCACGAGCAGTACTTC
few	TRBD1	TRBV19	TRBJ2-2	CASSIDRTTGAGELFF	TGTGCCAGTAGTATAGATCGTACGACAGGGGCCGGGGAGCTGTTTTTT
.	TRBD1	TRBV13	TRBJ2-7	CASSTRTGGDTYEQYF	TGTGCCAGCAGCACAAGGACAGGGGGAGATACCTACGAGCAGTACTTC
few	.	TRBV14	TRBJ2-2	CASSQEGYTGELFF	TGTGCCAGCAGCCAGGAGGGTTACACCGGGGAGCTGTTTTTT
.	TRBD2	TRBV5-1	TRBJ2-1	CASRTTSGGYNEQFF	TGCGCCAGCAGAACGACTAGCGGAGGATACAATGAGCAGTTCTTC
.	.	TRBV6-5	TRBJ1-4	CASSRDEKLFF	TGTGCCAGCAGCCGAGATGAAAAACTGTTTTTT
.	.	TRBV4-1	TRBJ1-2	CASRERGYGYTF	TGCGCCAGCCGAGAAAGAGGATATGGCTACACCTTC
.	.	TRBV5-4	TRBJ1-1	CASSSLTKNTEAFF	TGTGCCAGCAGCTCACTGACAAAGAACACTGAAGCTTTCTTT
.	.	TRBV30	TRBJ2-5	CACTDYPLHQETQYF	TGTGCCTGCACGGACTACCCATTACACCAAGAGACCCAGTACTTC
.	.	TRBV7-2	TRBJ1-5	CASSFEGSSQHF	TGTGCCAGCAGCTTTGAGGGTTCTTCCCAGCATTTT
once	TRBD1	TRBV27	TRBJ2-1	CASSPGQGVFGRNEQFF	TGTGCCAGCAGTCCGGGACAGGGGGTATTTGGACGCAATGAGCAGTTCTTC
.	.	TRBV20-1	TRBJ1-4	CSASTTTNEKLFF	TGCAGTGCTAGTACAACAACTAATGAAAAACTGTTTTTT
.	.	TRBV5-7	TRBJ2-1	CASSLVASCNEQFF	TGTGCCAGCAGCTTGGTCGCTAGCTGCAATGAGCAGTTCTTC
.	.	TRBV2	TRBJ2-2	CASSERTANTGELFF	TGTGCCAGCAGTGAAAGGACAGCGAACACCGGGGAGCTGTTTTTT
.	.	TRBV5-6	TRBJ1-3	CASSFRISYTIYF	TGTGCCAGCAGCTTTCGTATCTCTTACACCATATATTTT
once	TRBD2	TRBV7-7	TRBJ2-5	CASSLGLALRETQYF	TGTGCTAGCAGCTTGGGACTAGCGCTTAGGGAGACCCAGTACTTC
.	.	TRBV12-3/TRBV12-4	TRBJ1-5	CASSQNAPVPQHF	TGTGCCAGCAGCCAAAACGCCCCGGTGCCCCAGCATTTT
.	.	TRBV2	TRBJ1-2	CASSELERTYGYTF	TGTGCCAGCAGTGAACTTGAGAGAACTTATGGCTACACCTTC
.	TRBD1	TRBV5-6	TRBJ1-1	CASRQGFGTEAFF	TGTGCCAGCAGACAGGGGTTTGGCACTGAAGCTTTCTTT
.	TRBD1	TRBV18	TRBJ2-6	CASSGQAHSGANVLTF	TGTGCCAGCTCAGGACAGGCTCACTCTGGGGCCAACGTCCTGACTTTC
.	.	TRBV27	TRBJ2-2	CASSSGTGELFF	TGTGCCAGCAGTTCAGGGACCGGGGAGCTGTTTTTT
.	.	TRBV19	TRBJ2-1	CASSPRQSSYNEQFF	TGTGCCAGTAGTCCAAGACAGAGCTCCTACAATGAGCAGTTCTTC